The source of this TCR beta chain is a study of neoadjuvant nivolumab and ipilimumab in lung cancer. Sequencing was performed with immunoSEQ multiplex PCR; in TCRdb, only in-frame clones are kept and a portion is missing. The table has more than 40,000 clones, about 89% seen once; the top ten hold approximately 3.5%. Germline V gives CDR1 SGHKS, CDR2 YYEKEE (reference sequence). CDR3 length equals 15 residues. V dropped 4 bases and J dropped 0 bases, with 11 bases sitting between them. This chain links TRBV5-5 with TRBJ2-1; a weak D match, TRBD2 (5 bases). This receptor was obtained from an adult with non-small cell lung cancer. Some clones in this sample may be carry-over from other donors' samples. The sequencing here drew on blood, taken before neoadjuvant nivolumab, alone or with ipilimumab. The CDR3 loop reads CASSLSGSSYNEQFF. The CDR3 DNA follows: TGTGCCAGCAGCCTTTCGGGGAGCTCCTACAATGAGCAGTTCTTC.